The 18 T cell receptor beta chains in this list originate from one sample, sequenced in a study of blood T cell repertoires in COVID-19. Produced via immunoSEQ multiplex PCR; TCRdb's table is partial and in-frame only. The table lists approximately 500,000 clones, approximately 83% of them singletons, with about 3.2% in the top ten. The source material was peripheral blood. The receptors were sampled from a human donor in a cohort sampled during active COVID-19.

The chain combines TRBV5-1 with TRBJ2-7; the D is unclear. The CDR3 is 16 amino acids. Trimming shortened V by 0 bases and J by 0 bases, and 13 bases separated the two germline ends. Germline CDR1 is SGHRS and CDR2 is YFSETQ. CDR3 nucleotides: TGCGCCAGCAGCTTGGCCGACTTCCTGAACTCCTACGAGCAGTACTTC. Translating it yields CASSLADFLNSYEQYF. Full variable domain (outside the CDR3, taken from reference TRBV5-1 and TRBJ2-7): KAGVTQTPRYLIKTRGQQVTLSCSPISGHRSVSWYQQTPGQGLQFLFEYFSETQRNKGNFPGRFSGRQFSNSRSEMNVSTLELGDSALYLCASSLADFLNSYEQYFGPGTRLTVT.

V is TRBV5-8 and J is TRBJ2-2; weak D call: TRBD2 (6 bases). The CDR3 has 14 amino acids. V was trimmed by 2 bases and J by 5 bases, leaving 10 bases between them. CDR1 and CDR2 from the germline V gene are SGHTS and YDEGEE. CDR3 bases: TGTGCCAGCAGCTTTTATCGGGGGACCGGGGAGCTGTTTTTT. As protein: CASSFYRGTGELFF.

The CDR3 nucleotides read TGTGCCAGCAGCCCCCGGGGTAGCGGGAGCTACAATGAGCAGTTCTTC. Amino acid sequence: CASSPRGSGSYNEQFF. This sequence joins TRBV3-1 (or the pseudogene TRBV3-2) and TRBJ2-1; 9 nucleotides agree with TRBD2. Trimming took 4 bases from V and 3 from J; bases not matched to a gene: 7. Germline V lookup: CDR1 LGHDT, CDR2 YNNKEL (reference sequence). The CDR3 has 16 amino acids.

The chain uses TRBV9 and TRBJ1-6; TRBD1 matches 9 bases. There are 15 residues in the CDR3. Germline loops: CDR1 SGDLS, CDR2 YYNGEE. V shed 2 bases and J 5 bases; nucleotides not matched to a gene: 2. The CDR3 DNA reads TGTGCCAGCAGCGTCCGGACAGGGGATAATTCACCCCTCCACTTT. This translates into CASSVRTGDNSPLHF.

This rearrangement joins TRBV4-3 to TRBJ2-7; tentative D call: TRBD1 (6 bases). The V end lost 2 bases, the J end lost 6 bases, and 11 bases lay between the germline ends. The CDR3 has 13 residues. Per the germline V gene, CDR1 is LGHNA and CDR2 is YSLEER. For the CDR3, the DNA is TGCGCCAGCAGCCAATTAACAGGGACCGAGCAGTACTTC. It translates to CASSQLTGTEQYF.

This clone was seen a few times. The rearrangement joins TRBV5-1 to TRBJ1-3; D remains ambiguous. The CDR3 is made up of 15 amino acids. CDR1 and CDR2 from the germline V gene are SGHRS and YFSETQ. V lost 2 bases to trimming and J lost 2 bases, with 11 bases between them. CDR3 residues: CASSLMGSAGNTIYF. The CDR3 DNA sequence: TGCGCCAGCAGCTTAATGGGGAGCGCTGGAAACACCATATATTTT. Full variable domain (rest looked up from reference TRBV5-1 and TRBJ1-3): KAGVTQTPRYLIKTRGQQVTLSCSPISGHRSVSWYQQTPGQGLQFLFEYFSETQRNKGNFPGRFSGRQFSNSRSEMNVSTLELGDSALYLCASSLMGSAGNTIYFGEGSWLTVV.

The V gene is TRBV7-2, the J gene TRBJ2-3, with TRBD2 matching 7 bases. CDR1 and CDR2 from the germline V gene are SGHTA and FQGNSA. The ends lost 4 bases at V and 2 bases at J; junction bases unmatched: 9. CDR3 length: 16 amino acids. The CDR3 coding sequence is TGTGCCAGCAGCTGGATCGGGAGGCCAGCCACAGATACGCAGTATTTT. This gives the protein CASSWIGRPATDTQYF.

This chain joins TRBV7-9 and TRBJ1-6, with 10 bases aligning to TRBD1. From germline, CDR1 is SEHNR and CDR2 FQNEAQ (reference sequence). The CDR3 is made up of 15 amino acids. The V segment lost 3 bases and the J segment 7 bases; nucleotides outside the gene matches: 3. The CDR3 DNA sequence: TGTGCCAGCAGCTTGGGGGGACAGGGGAATTCACCCCTCCACTTT. Its protein is CASSLGGQGNSPLHF.

V gene TRBV28 combines with J gene TRBJ2-7, with 15 bases fitting TRBD2. V was pared by 4 bases and J by 5 bases, with 6 bases of the junction left unmatched. Looked up from germline, CDR1 is MDHEN and CDR2 is SYDVKM. The CDR3 is 16 amino acids. The chain's CDR3 is CASSYGLAGGPNEQYF. As DNA, the CDR3 is TGTGCCAGCAGTTACGGACTAGCGGGAGGGCCTAACGAGCAGTACTTC. Full variable domain (rest looked up from reference TRBV28 and TRBJ2-7): DVKVTQSSRYLVKRTGEKVFLECVQDMDHENMFWYRQDPGLGLRLIYFSYDVKMKEKGDIPEGYSVSREKKERFSLILESASTNQTSMYLCASSYGLAGGPNEQYFGPGTRLTVT.

This rearrangement joins TRBV27 to TRBJ2-5; 7 bases are a match to TRBD1. Germline CDR1 is MNHEY and CDR2 is SMNVEV (reference sequence). The V and J ends lost 5 bases and 4 bases, in that order; junction bases with no gene match: 7. CDR3 length equals 14 residues. The CDR3 is CASSAGTAGETQYF. CDR3 DNA: TGTGCCAGCAGTGCCGGGACAGCCGGAGAGACCCAGTACTTC.

The chain has TRBV11-2 and TRBJ2-5, with D perhaps TRBD2 (5 bases). Germline CDR1 reads SGHAT; CDR2 reads FQNNGV. Deletions cut 5 bases from V and 4 bases from J, with 14 bases between. The CDR3 sequence is 14 residues long. The CDR3, as DNA: TGTGCCAGCAGCCCGCAACTAGTATTAGAGACCCAGTACTTC. Residues: CASSPQLVLETQYF. The full variable domain, rest sourced from reference TRBV11-2 and TRBJ2-5, is EAGVAQSPRYKIIEKRQSVAFWCNPISGHATLYWYQQILGQGPKLLIQFQNNGVVDDSQLPKDRFSAERLKGVDSTLKIQPAKLEDSAVYLCASSPQLVLETQYFGPGTRLLVL.

The CDR3 DNA follows: TGCAGCGTTGTCCCGACAGGGGGCAACACTGAAGCTTTCTTT. Translation gives CSVVPTGGNTEAFF. The chain is built from TRBV29-1 and TRBJ1-1, with TRBD1 identical over 10 bases. Germline CDR1 reads SQVTM; CDR2 reads ANQGSEA. J gave up 2 bases and V 4 bases, and 4 bases lay outside the gene matches. The length of the CDR3 is 14 residues. Full variable domain (remainder filled in from reference TRBV29-1 and TRBJ1-1): SAVISQKPSRDICQRGTSLTIQCQVDSQVTMMFWYRQQPGQSLTLIATANQGSEATYESGFVIDKFPISRPNLTFSTLTVSNMSPEDSSIYLCSVVPTGGNTEAFFGQGTRLTVV.

This clone was recorded only once. J is TRBJ1-1 and V is TRBV3-1 (or the pseudogene TRBV3-2), with TRBD1 identical over 12 bases. The CDR3 contains 15 residues. Germline V gene data show CDR1 as LGHDT and CDR2 as YNNKEL (reference sequence). V was pared by 4 bases and J by 12 bases, with 12 bases of the junction left unmatched. The CDR3 reads CASSLLAGQGAWTFF. CDR3 nucleotide sequence: TGTGCCAGCAGCCTCCTAGCGGGACAGGGGGCATGGACTTTCTTT.

The chain uses TRBV10-3 and TRBJ2-1; tentatively, D is TRBD1 (5 bases). Germline V gene data show CDR1 as ENHRY and CDR2 as SYGVKD. Trimming stripped 9 bases from V and 5 bases from J, with 17 bases between. The CDR3 is made up of 14 amino acids. CDR3 DNA: TGTGCCATGACAGCCGCATTAGACGACAATGAGCAGTTCTTC. Translated: CAMTAALDDNEQFF.

This clone was observed once. Within the sample, other DNA sequences also encode this same CDR3. The V call is TRBV19, the J call TRBJ1-5; D unclear. The CDR3 consists of 14 residues. V gave up 3 bases and J gave up 4 bases, with 10 bases separating them. CDR1 is LNHDA and CDR2 is SQIVND in the germline V gene (reference sequence). In nucleotides, the CDR3 is TGTGCCAGTAGTATCGATCGGGGAAATCAGCCCCAGCATTTT. Its protein product is CASSIDRGNQPQHF.

The V gene is TRBV10-3, the J gene TRBJ2-1; D perhaps matches TRBD1 (6 bases). Germline assignment: CDR1 ENHRY and CDR2 SYGVKD. There are 15 residues in the CDR3. Trimming stripped 3 bases from V and 3 bases from J, with 12 bases between. The CDR3 spells CAISDSDRIYNEQFF. The CDR3 region has the DNA TGTGCCATCAGTGATTCCGACAGGATCTACAATGAGCAGTTCTTC.

This clone was detected a few times. The chain joins TRBV7-2 to TRBJ1-1; perhaps TRBD1 as D (6 bases). V lost 6 bases to trimming and J lost 5 bases, with 10 bases between them. CDR1 and CDR2 (germline): SGHTA, FQGNSA. The length of the CDR3 is 12 residues. CDR3 protein: CASSERGTEAFF. The CDR3 DNA reads as TGTGCCAGCAGTGAAAGGGGGACTGAAGCTTTCTTT.

This chain links TRBV3-1 (or the pseudogene TRBV3-2) with TRBJ1-1; possibly TRBD1 for D (5 bases). CDR1 LGHDT and CDR2 YNNKEL come from the germline V gene (reference sequence). This CDR3 has 14 amino acids. Trimming took off 5 bases at V and 3 bases at J, with 13 bases between the two ends. The CDR3 DNA is TGTGCCAGCAGCTCTCAACGGGGGTACACTGAAGCTTTCTTT. Protein product: CASSSQRGYTEAFF.